Listed below are T cell receptor beta chains from one sample, sequenced in a study of T cells after yellow fever vaccination. TCRdb fed the 5' RACE reads into MiXCR, producing one record per CDR3 protein. Of under 40,000 distinct CDR3 sequences in the sample, 6.5% to 8.5% are singletons; the top ten hold approximately 23%. The source was PBMCs, either bulk or a sorted T-cell subset (CD4+, CD8+, memory, or dextramer-sorted; not recorded which), collected on the day of the first yellow fever vaccination. These TCRs come from a man aged 18 to 29 who received the YFV17D yellow fever vaccine. Both conserved end residues are part of each CDR3. The order of the fields is J gene, D gene, V gene, clone size, CDR3 DNA, CDR3 protein. D genes are given only for firm matches. Only some rows state a clone size, as once, few, many or a class for expanded clones.

TRBJ2-3 NA TRBV6-2/TRBV6-3 many TGTGCCAGCAGTTACTGGAAGGTCACAGATACGCAGTATTTT CASSYWKVTDTQYF
TRBJ2-5 NA TRBV15 NA TGTGCCACTAGCAGAGGAGAGAAAGAGACCCAGTACTTC CATSRGEKETQYF
TRBJ1-2 NA TRBV6-1 many TGTGCCAGCAGTGGAAGTTCCTATGGCTACACCTTC CASSGSSYGYTF
TRBJ2-1 TRBD2 TRBV4-3 many TGCGCCAGCAGCCAAGAAGAGCGGGGGTGGAATGAGCAGTTCTTC CASSQEERGWNEQFF
TRBJ2-5 TRBD2 TRBV6-2/TRBV6-3 NA TGTGCCACCCGACTAGCGGGGGACGAGACCCAGTACTTC CATRLAGDETQYF
TRBJ2-1 NA TRBV21-1 many TGTGCCTTACGGGCGAGGCTACCCCCTAGCTCCTACAATGAGCAGTTCTTC CALRARLPPSSYNEQFF
TRBJ2-2 NA TRBV15 many TGTGCCACCAGCAGAGGAAACACCGGGGAGCTGTTTTTT CATSRGNTGELFF
TRBJ2-3 TRBD2 TRBV5-1 many TGCGCCAGCCGACTAGCGGGGGGAAGCGATACGCAGTATTTT CASRLAGGSDTQYF
TRBJ2-3 TRBD2 TRBV5-4 NA TGTGCCAGCAGCTTAGGGGGCGGGGGGGCAGATACGCAGTATTTT CASSLGGGGADTQYF
TRBJ2-7 NA TRBV5-8 NA TGTGCCAGCAGCCACCGGGATCAGGGGTACGAGCAGTACTTC CASSHRDQGYEQYF
TRBJ2-3 TRBD2 TRBV29-1 many TGCAGCGTTGATATCGGGGGGTTAACGGATACGCAGTATTTT CSVDIGGLTDTQYF
TRBJ2-1 NA TRBV5-1 many TGCGCCAGCAGCGGCGAGAGAGGTGGGGGCACCTACAATGAGCAGTTCTTC CASSGERGGGTYNEQFF
TRBJ2-5 TRBD1 TRBV7-2 many TGTGCCAGCAGCTCGAGACCCGGGACAGGGGGAGACCAGTACTTC CASSSRPGTGGDQYF
TRBJ2-4 TRBD1 TRBV6-2/TRBV6-3 few TGTGCCAGCAGTTACTCTGGACAGGGTGGTCACATTCAGTACTTC CASSYSGQGGHIQYF
TRBJ1-1 NA TRBV11-3 many TGTGCCAGCAGCGTGGGACCGCAAAGGCAAGCTTTCTTT CASSVGPQRQAFF
TRBJ2-2 NA TRBV28 many TGTGCCAGCAGTTTCTTAGGCAGGCGGACCGGGGAGCTGTTTTTT CASSFLGRRTGELFF
TRBJ2-2 TRBD1 TRBV7-3 many TGTGCCAGCAGCTTTGCTGGGCAGGGGGCCGGGGAGCTGTTTTTT CASSFAGQGAGELFF
TRBJ2-3 TRBD1 TRBV5-1 many TGCGCCAGCAGCGTGACTCGGACAGGGGATGGGTATTTT CASSVTRTGDGYF
TRBJ1-5 NA TRBV12-3/TRBV12-4 many TGTGCCAGCAGTTTAAAGGTTAGCAATCAGCCCCAGCATTTT CASSLKVSNQPQHF
TRBJ1-6 NA TRBV7-7 many TGTGCCAGCAGCTCGGACAGTAATTCACCCCTCCACTTT CASSSDSNSPLHF
TRBJ1-1 NA TRBV24-1 many TGTGCCACCAGTGATTTGGAGAACACTGAAGCTTTCTTT CATSDLENTEAFF
TRBJ2-1 TRBD1 TRBV29-1 many TGCAGCGTGGAGGGACAGGGGCATGAGCAGTTCTTC CSVEGQGHEQFF
TRBJ2-3 TRBD2 TRBV13 many TGTGCCAGCAGCTTAGGATTAGCGGGGACAGATACGCAGTATTTT CASSLGLAGTDTQYF
TRBJ1-4 TRBD1 TRBV15 NA TGTGCCACCAACAGAGCCCAGGGGGGGGGGAAACTGTTTTTT CATNRAQGGGKLFF
TRBJ2-6 TRBD2 TRBV11-2 many TGTGCCAGCAGCCCCGGGGGGAACTCTGGGGCCAACGTCCTGACTTTC CASSPGGNSGANVLTF
TRBJ2-3 TRBD1 TRBV28 many TGTGCCAGCAGTTTGGGCTCAGGGGGCACGCAGTATTTT CASSLGSGGTQYF
TRBJ1-2 NA TRBV7-2 many TGTGCCAGCAGCTATTTTAGGGACACCTATGGCTACACCTTC CASSYFRDTYGYTF
TRBJ2-2 TRBD2 TRBV6-4 few TGTGCCAGCAAGGCTAGCGGAGACACCGGGGAGCTGTTTTTT CASKASGDTGELFF
TRBJ2-2 TRBD2 TRBV20-1 NA TGCAGTGCTAGGTCCCTGGGGGGGGGGATCACCGGGGAGCTGTTTTTT CSARSLGGGITGELFF
TRBJ2-6 NA TRBV20-1 few TGCAGTGCTAGACGCTCTGGGGCCAACGTCCTGACTTTC CSARRSGANVLTF
TRBJ1-2 TRBD1 TRBV7-9 few TGTGCCAGCAGCCGCGGACAGGGCCCCTATGGCTACACCTTC CASSRGQGPYGYTF
TRBJ2-5 NA TRBV7-8 few TGTGCCAGCAAACCAGGGAGGCACCAAGAGACCCAGTACTTC CASKPGRHQETQYF
TRBJ2-5 TRBD1 TRBV14 many TGTGCCAGCAGCCAAGGGACAGGGTTCGAGACCCAGTACTTC CASSQGTGFETQYF
TRBJ1-1 NA TRBV7-3 many TGTGCCAGCAGCTTGGCCAGCGGGGCTGAAGCTTTCTTT CASSLASGAEAFF
TRBJ1-6 TRBD1 TRBV6-5 few TGTGCCAGCAGTTACTACAGGGGGCAGGGGCCCCTCCACTTT CASSYYRGQGPLHF
TRBJ1-5 TRBD1 TRBV30 few TGTGCCTGGACCGGGACAGGGGATAGCAATCAGCCCCAGCATTTT CAWTGTGDSNQPQHF
TRBJ1-2 NA TRBV5-4 NA TGTGCCAGCAGCCTTGGACTCCTCTATGGCTACACCTTC CASSLGLLYGYTF
TRBJ2-5 NA TRBV29-1 NA TGCAGCGTTACCTACTCGAGGGACACCCACCAAGAGACCCAGTACTTC CSVTYSRDTHQETQYF
TRBJ1-2 NA TRBV12-3/TRBV12-4 many TGTGCCAGCACTCTAACTAACTATGGCTACACCTTC CASTLTNYGYTF
TRBJ2-6 TRBD1 TRBV7-9 few TGTGCCAGCAGCGGCAGACAGGGGGCGCAGCCCGTCCTGACTTTC CASSGRQGAQPVLTF
TRBJ2-2 TRBD2 TRBV29-1 many TGCAGCGTTGTCACTAGCGGGGGCACCGGGGAGCTGTTTTTT CSVVTSGGTGELFF
TRBJ1-2 NA TRBV5-4 many TGTGCCAGCAGCCGCGATCGTGGCTACACCTTC CASSRDRGYTF
TRBJ2-1 NA TRBV5-1 few TGCGCCAGCAGCCCGCTTTCGGGGCCCTCCAATGAGCAGTTCTTC CASSPLSGPSNEQFF
TRBJ2-5 NA TRBV3-1 many TGTGCCAGCAGCCACCCTAGCTTCCGGGAGACCCAGTACTTC CASSHPSFRETQYF
TRBJ2-3 TRBD1 TRBV18 many TGTGCCAGCTCAGAAAGACAGGGACGCACAGATACGCAGTATTTT CASSERQGRTDTQYF
TRBJ1-2 NA TRBV7-2 many TGTGCCAGCAGCTTAGGGGATGTAAACTATGGCTACACCTTC CASSLGDVNYGYTF
TRBJ2-5 NA TRBV30 many TGTGCCTGGAGTGTCAACGAAGAGACCCAGTACTTC CAWSVNEETQYF
TRBJ2-6 NA TRBV5-1 few TGCGCCACGCGGGACAGCTCTGGGGCCAACGTCCTGACTTTC CATRDSSGANVLTF
TRBJ2-3 NA TRBV5-1 many TGCGCCAGCAGCTTGGGGTTCCGCACAGATACGCAGTATTTT CASSLGFRTDTQYF
TRBJ2-6 TRBD1 TRBV5-1 many TGCGCCAGCAGCTGGGACAGGGGGCGCATATTGGCGTCTGGGGCCAACGTCCTGACTTTC CASSWDRGRILASGANVLTF
TRBJ2-4 NA TRBV4-3 medium-sized TGCGCCAGCAGCCAAGATTTCGGGGGGCCAAACATTCAGTACTTC CASSQDFGGPNIQYF
TRBJ1-6 NA TRBV5-1 many TGCGCCAGCAGCTTGAGGGGGACGACCCGGACTGATAATTCACCCCTCCACTTT CASSLRGTTRTDNSPLHF